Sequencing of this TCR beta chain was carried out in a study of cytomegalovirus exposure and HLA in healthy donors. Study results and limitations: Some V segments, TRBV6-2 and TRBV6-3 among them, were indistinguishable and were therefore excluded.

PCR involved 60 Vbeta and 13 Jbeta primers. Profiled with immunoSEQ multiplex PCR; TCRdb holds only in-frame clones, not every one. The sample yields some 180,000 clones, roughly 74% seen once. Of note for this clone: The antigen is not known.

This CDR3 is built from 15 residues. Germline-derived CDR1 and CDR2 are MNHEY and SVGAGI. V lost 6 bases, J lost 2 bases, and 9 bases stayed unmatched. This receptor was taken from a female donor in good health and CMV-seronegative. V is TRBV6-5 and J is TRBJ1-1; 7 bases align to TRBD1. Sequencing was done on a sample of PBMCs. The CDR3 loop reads CASRFGGQLNTEAFF. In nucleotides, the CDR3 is TGTGCCAGCAGGTTCGGGGGACAGCTAAACACTGAAGCTTTCTTT.